These 3 T cell receptor beta chains were sequenced from one sample in a study of blood T cell repertoires in COVID-19. Profiling relied on immunoSEQ multiplex PCR, and the TCRdb table lists in-frame clones only, not all of them. The table includes 100,000 to 150,000 clones, almost 85% detected once. Sequenced input: peripheral blood. The receptors come from a man aged 60-69 years with acute or convalescent COVID-19.

The chain carries TRBV19 and TRBJ2-7; D possibly corresponds to TRBD1 (6 bases). Germline V gene data show CDR1 as LNHDA and CDR2 as SQIVND (reference sequence). The V end was cut by 8 bases, the J end by 5 bases, with 19 bases between. This CDR3 spans 14 amino acids. For the CDR3, the DNA is TGTGCCAGTCCCGGGACACCCCACACGGACGAGCAGTACTTC. Protein: CASPGTPHTDEQYF.

The rearrangement uses TRBV19 and TRBJ2-3; TRBD2 might be the D (6 bases). The CDR3 runs to 16 residues. The V and J ends lost 3 bases and 6 bases respectively, with 19 bases between them. Per the germline V gene, CDR1 is LNHDA and CDR2 is SQIVND (reference sequence). CDR3 in amino acids: CASSIGPSARTDTQYF. The CDR3 DNA reads TGTGCCAGTAGTATCGGTCCTAGCGCGAGAACGGATACGCAGTATTTT. The entire variable domain, with the rest obtained from reference TRBV19 and TRBJ2-3, is as follows: DGGITQSPKYLFRKEGQNVTLSCEQNLNHDAMYWYRQDPGQGLRLIYYSQIVNDFQKGDIAEGYSVSREKKESFPLTVTSAQKNPTAFYLCASSIGPSARTDTQYFGPGTRLTVL.

The CDR3 loop is CASSPEGQTNQPQHF. CDR3 nucleotides: TGTGCCAGCTCACCAGAGGGACAGACCAATCAGCCCCAGCATTTT. V is TRBV18 and J is TRBJ1-5; the match to TRBD1 covers 7 bases. The germline gives CDR1 KGHSH, CDR2 LQKENI. V lost 2 bases, J lost 3 bases, and 4 bases stayed unmatched. The CDR3 is made up of 15 amino acids. The full variable domain, in which reference TRBV18 and TRBJ1-5 provide the parts outside the CDR3, is NAGVMQNPRHLVRRRGQEARLRCSPMKGHSHVYWYRQLPEEGLKFMVYLQKENIIDESGMPKERFSAEFPKEGPSILRIQQVVRGDSAAYFCASSPEGQTNQPQHFGDGTRLSIL.